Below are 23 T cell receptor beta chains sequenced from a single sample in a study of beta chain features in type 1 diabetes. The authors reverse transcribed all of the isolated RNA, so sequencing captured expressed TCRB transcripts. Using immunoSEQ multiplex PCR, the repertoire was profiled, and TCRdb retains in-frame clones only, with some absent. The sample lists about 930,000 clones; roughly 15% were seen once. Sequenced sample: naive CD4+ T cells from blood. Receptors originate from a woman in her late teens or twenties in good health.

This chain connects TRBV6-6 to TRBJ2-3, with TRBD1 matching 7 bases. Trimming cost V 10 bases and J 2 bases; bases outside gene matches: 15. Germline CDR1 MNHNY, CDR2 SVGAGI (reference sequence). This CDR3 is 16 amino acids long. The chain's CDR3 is CATLLSGTAITDTQYF. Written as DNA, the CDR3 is TGTGCCACCCTCCTTTCCGGGACAGCAATCACAGATACGCAGTATTTT.

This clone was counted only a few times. CDR3 bases: TGCGCCAGCAGCGGGGGTGCAACAGGCCCCCAAGAGACCCAGTACTTC. It yields the protein CASSGGATGPQETQYF. This chain uses TRBV5-1 with TRBJ2-5, with D perhaps matching TRBD1 or TRBD2 (5 bases each). Trimming took off 4 bases at V and 1 base at J, with 17 bases between the two ends. The CDR3 extends over 16 amino acids. Germline-derived CDR1 and CDR2 are SGHRS and YFSETQ.

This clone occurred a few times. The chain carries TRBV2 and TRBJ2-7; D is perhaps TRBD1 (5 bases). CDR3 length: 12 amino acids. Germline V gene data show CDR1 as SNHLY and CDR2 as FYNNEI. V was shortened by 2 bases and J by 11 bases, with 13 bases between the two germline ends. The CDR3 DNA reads TGTGCCAGCAGTGAACACCAGGGCGTGAAGTACTTC. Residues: CASSEHQGVKYF. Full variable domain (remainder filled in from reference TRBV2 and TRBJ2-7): EPEVTQTPSHQVTQMGQEVILRCVPISNHLYFYWYRQILGQKVEFLVSFYNNEISEKSEIFDDQFSVERPDGSNFTLKIRSTKLEDSAMYFCASSEHQGVKYFGPGTRLTVT.

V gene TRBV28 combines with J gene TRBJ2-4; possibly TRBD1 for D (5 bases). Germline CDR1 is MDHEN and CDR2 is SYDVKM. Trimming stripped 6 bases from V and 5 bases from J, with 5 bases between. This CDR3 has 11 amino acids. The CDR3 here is CASSRENIQYF. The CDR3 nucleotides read TGTGCCAGCAGCAGGGAAAACATTCAGTACTTC.

DNA for the CDR3: TGTGCCAGCAGCCCCGCTAGCGGGCCCTATGTGAGGGATACGCAGTATTTT. Translating gives CASSPASGPYVRDTQYF. This rearrangement joins TRBV7-2 to TRBJ2-3; TRBD2 matches at 8 bases. Per the germline V gene, CDR1 is SGHTA and CDR2 is FQGNSA. J gave up 6 bases and V 5 bases, and 16 bases lay outside the gene matches. This CDR3 region has 17 residues.

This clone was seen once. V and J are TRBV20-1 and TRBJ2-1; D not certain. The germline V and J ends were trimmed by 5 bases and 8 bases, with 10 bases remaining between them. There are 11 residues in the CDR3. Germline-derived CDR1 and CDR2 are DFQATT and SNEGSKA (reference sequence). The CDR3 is CSAEGWDEQFF. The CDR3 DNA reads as TGCAGTGCTGAAGGATGGGATGAGCAGTTCTTC.

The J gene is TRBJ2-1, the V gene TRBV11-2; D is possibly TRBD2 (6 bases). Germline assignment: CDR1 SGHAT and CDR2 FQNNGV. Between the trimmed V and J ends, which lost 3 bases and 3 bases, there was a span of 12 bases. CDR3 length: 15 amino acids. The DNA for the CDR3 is TGTGCCAGCAGCTTGGAACTAGCAGACTACAATGAGCAGTTCTTC. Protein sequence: CASSLELADYNEQFF. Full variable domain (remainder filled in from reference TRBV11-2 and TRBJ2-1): EAGVAQSPRYKIIEKRQSVAFWCNPISGHATLYWYQQILGQGPKLLIQFQNNGVVDDSQLPKDRFSAERLKGVDSTLKIQPAKLEDSAVYLCASSLELADYNEQFFGPGTRLTVL.

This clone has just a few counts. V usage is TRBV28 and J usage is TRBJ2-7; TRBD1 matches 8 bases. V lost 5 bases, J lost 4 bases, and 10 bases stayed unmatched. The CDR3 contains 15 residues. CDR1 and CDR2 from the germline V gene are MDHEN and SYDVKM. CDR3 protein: CASSGSSGQEYEQYF. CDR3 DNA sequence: TGTGCCAGCAGTGGATCGTCGGGACAGGAGTACGAGCAGTACTTC.

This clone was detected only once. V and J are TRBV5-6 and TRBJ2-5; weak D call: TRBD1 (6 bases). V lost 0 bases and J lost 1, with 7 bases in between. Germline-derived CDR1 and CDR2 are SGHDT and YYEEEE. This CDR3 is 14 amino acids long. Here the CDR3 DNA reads TGTGCCAGCAGCTTGGGAGGGGGCCAAGAGACCCAGTACTTC. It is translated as CASSLGGGQETQYF. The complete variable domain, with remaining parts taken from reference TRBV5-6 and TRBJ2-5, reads DAGVTQSPTHLIKTRGQQVTLRCSPKSGHDTVSWYQQALGQGPQFIFQYYEEEERQRGNFPDRFSGHQFPNYSSELNVNALLLGDSALYLCASSLGGGQETQYFGPGTRLLVL.

The CDR3 is CASSLGPQAGDYGYTF. Written as DNA, the CDR3 is TGTGCCAGCTCACTAGGGCCCCAAGCAGGGGACTATGGCTACACCTTC. This chain joins TRBV18 and TRBJ1-2, with D maybe TRBD1 (6 bases). The V end lost 4 bases, the J end lost 3 bases, and 18 bases lay between the germline ends. CDR3 length: 16 residues. Germline V lookup: CDR1 KGHSH, CDR2 LQKENI.

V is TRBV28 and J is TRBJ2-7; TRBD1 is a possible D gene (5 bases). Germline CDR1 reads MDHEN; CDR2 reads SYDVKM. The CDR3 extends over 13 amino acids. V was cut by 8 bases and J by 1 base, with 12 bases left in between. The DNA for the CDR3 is TGTGCCAGCCGCTCAGGGATTTCCTACGAGCAGTACTTC. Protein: CASRSGISYEQYF.

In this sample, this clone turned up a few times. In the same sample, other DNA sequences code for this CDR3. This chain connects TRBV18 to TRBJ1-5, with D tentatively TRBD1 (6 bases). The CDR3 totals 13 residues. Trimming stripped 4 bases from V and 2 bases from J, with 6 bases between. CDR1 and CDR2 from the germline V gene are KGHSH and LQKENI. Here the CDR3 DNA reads TGTGCCAGCTCACGACAGGGCAATCAGCCCCAGCATTTT. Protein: CASSRQGNQPQHF.

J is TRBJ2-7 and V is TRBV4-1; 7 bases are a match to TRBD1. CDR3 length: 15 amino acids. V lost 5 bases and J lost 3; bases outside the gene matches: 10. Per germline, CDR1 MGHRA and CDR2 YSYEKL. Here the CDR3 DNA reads TGCGCCAGCAGCAAGGGGGCGGAGGTCTACTACGAGCAGTACTTC. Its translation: CASSKGAEVYYEQYF.

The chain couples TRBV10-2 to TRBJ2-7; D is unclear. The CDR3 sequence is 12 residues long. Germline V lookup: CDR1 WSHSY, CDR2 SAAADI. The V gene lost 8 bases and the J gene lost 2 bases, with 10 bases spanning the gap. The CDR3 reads CASHRSPYEQYF. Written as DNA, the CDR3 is TGCGCCAGCCATCGGAGTCCCTACGAGCAGTACTTC.

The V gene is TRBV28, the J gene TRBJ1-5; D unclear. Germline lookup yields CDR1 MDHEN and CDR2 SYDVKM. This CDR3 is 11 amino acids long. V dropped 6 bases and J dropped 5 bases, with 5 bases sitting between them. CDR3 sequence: CASRKDQPQHF. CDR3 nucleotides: TGTGCCAGCAGGAAAGATCAGCCCCAGCATTTT.

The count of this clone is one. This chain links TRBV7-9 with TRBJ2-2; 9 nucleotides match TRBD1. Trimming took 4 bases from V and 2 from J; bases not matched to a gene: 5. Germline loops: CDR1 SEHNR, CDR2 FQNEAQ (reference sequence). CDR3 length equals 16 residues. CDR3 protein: CASSSQGQGNTGELFF. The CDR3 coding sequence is TGTGCCAGCAGCTCACAGGGACAGGGTAACACCGGGGAGCTGTTTTTT.

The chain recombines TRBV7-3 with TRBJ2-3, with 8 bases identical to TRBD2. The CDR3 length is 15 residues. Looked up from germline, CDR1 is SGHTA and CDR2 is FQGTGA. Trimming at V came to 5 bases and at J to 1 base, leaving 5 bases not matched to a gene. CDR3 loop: CASSRTSQGTDTQYF. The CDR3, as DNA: TGTGCCAGCAGCCGGACTAGCCAGGGCACAGATACGCAGTATTTT.

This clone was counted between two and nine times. CDR3: CASSPYRGVKAPPTEQYF. CDR3 sequence (DNA): TGTGCCAGCAGCCCGTACAGGGGGGTCAAAGCACCCCCGACCGAGCAGTACTTC. The chain carries TRBV7-2 and TRBJ2-7, with 8 bases lining up with TRBD1. The germline V gene encodes CDR1 SGHTA and CDR2 FQGNSA. This CDR3 contains 18 residues. J lost 6 bases, V lost 5 bases, and 21 bases had no gene match.

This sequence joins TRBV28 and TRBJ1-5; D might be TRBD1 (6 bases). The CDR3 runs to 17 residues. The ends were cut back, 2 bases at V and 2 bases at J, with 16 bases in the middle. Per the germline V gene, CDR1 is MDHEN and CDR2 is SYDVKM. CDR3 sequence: CASSLRGARVGNQPQHF. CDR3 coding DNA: TGTGCCAGCAGTTTAAGGGGGGCCCGTGTCGGCAATCAGCCCCAGCATTTT.

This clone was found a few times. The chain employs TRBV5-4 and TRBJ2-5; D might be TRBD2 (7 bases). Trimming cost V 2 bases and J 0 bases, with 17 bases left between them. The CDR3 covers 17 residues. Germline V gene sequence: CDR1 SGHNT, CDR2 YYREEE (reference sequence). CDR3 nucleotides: TGTGCCAGCAGCTTCAGGGGTCGGCGGGAGTACCAAGAGACCCAGTACTTC. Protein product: CASSFRGRREYQETQYF.

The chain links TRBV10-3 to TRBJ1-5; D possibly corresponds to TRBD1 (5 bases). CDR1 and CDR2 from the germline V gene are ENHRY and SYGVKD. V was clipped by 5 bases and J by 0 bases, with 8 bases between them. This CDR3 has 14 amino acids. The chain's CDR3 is CAISTDSSNQPQHF. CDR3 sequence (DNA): TGTGCCATCAGTACTGACAGTAGCAATCAGCCCCAGCATTTT.

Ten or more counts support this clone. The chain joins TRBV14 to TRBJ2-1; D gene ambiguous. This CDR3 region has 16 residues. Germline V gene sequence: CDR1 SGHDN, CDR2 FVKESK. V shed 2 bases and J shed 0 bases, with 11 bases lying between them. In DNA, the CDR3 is TGTGCCAGCAGCCAATTAGGACCTCGCTCCTACAATGAGCAGTTCTTC. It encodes CASSQLGPRSYNEQFF.

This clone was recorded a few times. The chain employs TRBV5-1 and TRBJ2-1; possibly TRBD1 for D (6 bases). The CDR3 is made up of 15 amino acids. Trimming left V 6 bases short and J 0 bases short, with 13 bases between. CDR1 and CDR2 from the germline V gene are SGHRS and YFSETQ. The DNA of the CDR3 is TGCGCCAGCAAGGTGGGGGCCCTCTCCTACAATGAGCAGTTCTTC. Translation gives CASKVGALSYNEQFF. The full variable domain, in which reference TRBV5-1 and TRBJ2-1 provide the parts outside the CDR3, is KAGVTQTPRYLIKTRGQQVTLSCSPISGHRSVSWYQQTPGQGLQFLFEYFSETQRNKGNFPGRFSGRQFSNSRSEMNVSTLELGDSALYLCASKVGALSYNEQFFGPGTRLTVL.